This entry is about one T cell receptor beta chain. The antigen remains undetermined. CDR3-region Arm-PCR and iRepertoire HTBI primers produced the TCR beta libraries. TCRdb called the multiplex PCR reads again in MiXCR, with one record for every CDR3 protein. The table includes about 520,000 distinct CDR3 sequences, around 12% detected once. The data originate from a study of regulatory T cells in long-lasting Graves disease. Study-wide results and limits: The study found TRBV28, TRBJ1-2 and TRBJ2-5 favored in persistent disease.

Time point of the sample: newly diagnosed GD, antithyroid drugs for less than 3 months. Construction of the TCR library relied on RNA isolated from PBMCs. Germline V gene lookup returns CDR1 SGHAT and CDR2 FQNNGV. The CDR3 consists of 13 residues. V lost 7 bases and J lost 4, with 13 bases in between. The same sample was also used in a study of T cells in Graves' hyperthyroidism and ophthalmopathy. As reported in that work: Graves' hyperthyroidism was deemed stable given no ophthalmopathy progression within 18 months.

This chain links TRBV11-2 with TRBJ2-5; D remains unclear. The sequencing used peripheral blood mononuclear cells (PBMCs), collected at new diagnosis, from a patient treated with antithyroid drugs. This sequence was found in a woman aged 25 to 39 with Graves disease. The CDR3 DNA is TGTGCCAGCACCCAAAGACAACGAGAGACCCAGTACTTC. The encoded protein is CASTQRQRETQYF.